This T cell receptor (beta chain) was documented in a study of blood T cell repertoires in COVID-19. The wider study: Some COVID-19 samples were acute and others convalescent; all came from the United States, Italy and Spain. The analysed material was cDNA or gDNA that came from T cells, B-cell-depleted T cells, or PBMCs.

CDR3 length: 16 residues. Per the study methods: Reference gene primer amplification gave nucleated cell count estimates. Sequenced by immunoSEQ multiplex PCR; TCRdb stores in-frame clones only, minus some. The DNA was the basis for D and trimming; V, J and clone size are from that table. Of roughly 250,000 clones in the sample, roughly 84% were seen once. The TCR sequence derives from a middle-aged woman who had recovered from COVID-19. This chain links TRBV7-5 with TRBJ2-1; the table's D gene call, TRBD2, was not cross checked with the DNA. TRBV7-5 corresponds to a pseudogene. The sequencing sample was made of peripheral blood. CDR3 in amino acids: CTRSPSSGSSYNEQFF. DNA for the CDR3: TGTACCAGAAGCCCCTCTAGCGGAAGCTCCTACAATGAGCAGTTCTTC.